This entry features one T cell receptor (beta chain) sequence. Its matching antigen is unknown. This record belongs to a study of beta chain features in type 1 diabetes. Study overall: Age, gender and cell yields were alike across patients and healthy donors. Investigators examined approximately 100,000,000 sorted cells across all samples. Study-level results: Sequencing used cDNA, and cells with high TCR expression could therefore be over-represented.

With 5 bases clipped from V and 2 bases from J, the junction kept 7 bases outside the gene matches. CDR1 is SGHRS and CDR2 is YFSETQ in the germline V gene. This CDR3 comprises 15 residues. Every bit of the isolated RNA underwent reverse transcription, so sequencing read expressed TCRB transcripts. The assay was immunoSEQ multiplex PCR, and TCRdb's table has in-frame clones only and misses some. Seen here are almost 250,000 clones, roughly 15% observed once, and the top ten hold around 0.03%. The sample was naive CD4+ T cells from blood. The receptor was isolated from a woman aged 40 to 49 in good health. V gene TRBV5-1 combines with J gene TRBJ2-1; 7 bases match TRBD1. The CDR3 bases are TGCGCCAGCAGGCCAGGGCAGGGGGCCTACAATGAGCAGTTCTTC. It translates to CASRPGQGAYNEQFF.